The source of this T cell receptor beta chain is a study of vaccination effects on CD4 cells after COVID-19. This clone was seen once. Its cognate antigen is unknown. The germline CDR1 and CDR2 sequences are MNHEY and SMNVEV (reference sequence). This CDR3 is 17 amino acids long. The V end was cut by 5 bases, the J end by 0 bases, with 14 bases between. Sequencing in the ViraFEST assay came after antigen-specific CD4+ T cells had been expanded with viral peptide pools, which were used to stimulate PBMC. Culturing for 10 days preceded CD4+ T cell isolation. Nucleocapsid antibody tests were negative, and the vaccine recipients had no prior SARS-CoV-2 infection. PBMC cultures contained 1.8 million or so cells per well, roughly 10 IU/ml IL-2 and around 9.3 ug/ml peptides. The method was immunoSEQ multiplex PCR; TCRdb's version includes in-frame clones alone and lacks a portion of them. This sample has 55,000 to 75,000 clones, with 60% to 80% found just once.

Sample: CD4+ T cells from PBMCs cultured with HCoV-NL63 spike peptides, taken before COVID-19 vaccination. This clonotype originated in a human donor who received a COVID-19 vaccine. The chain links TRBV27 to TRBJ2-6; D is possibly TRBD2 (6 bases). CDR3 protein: CASSRPGLGSGANVLTF. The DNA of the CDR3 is TGTGCCAGCAGTCGACCGGGACTGGGCTCTGGGGCCAACGTCCTGACTTTC.